This T cell receptor beta chain comes out of a study of patients and donors after allogeneic stem cell transplantation. V shed 4 bases, J shed 2 bases, and the junction held 6 bases outside the gene matches. Per germline, CDR1 SGHRS and CDR2 YFSETQ. This CDR3 has 15 residues. One entry per CDR3 protein, called by TCRdb with MiXCR from the RT-PCR reads. The sample includes around 200,000 distinct CDR3 sequences, about 38% seen only once; the top ten take around a tenth. The clonotype was recovered from a human donor who was either an allogeneic HSCT recipient or a stem cell or donor lymphocyte infusion donor (not recorded which). It is not recorded whose cells these are; they may come from a transplant donor. The sample taken for sequencing was blood, either unsorted or a sorted T cell fraction (not recorded which). The chain couples TRBV5-1 to TRBJ2-3, with 8 bases lining up with TRBD2. The CDR3 nucleotides read TGCGCCAGCAGCCACATTAGCGGGGCCACAGATACGCAGTATTTT. This translates into CASSHISGATDTQYF.